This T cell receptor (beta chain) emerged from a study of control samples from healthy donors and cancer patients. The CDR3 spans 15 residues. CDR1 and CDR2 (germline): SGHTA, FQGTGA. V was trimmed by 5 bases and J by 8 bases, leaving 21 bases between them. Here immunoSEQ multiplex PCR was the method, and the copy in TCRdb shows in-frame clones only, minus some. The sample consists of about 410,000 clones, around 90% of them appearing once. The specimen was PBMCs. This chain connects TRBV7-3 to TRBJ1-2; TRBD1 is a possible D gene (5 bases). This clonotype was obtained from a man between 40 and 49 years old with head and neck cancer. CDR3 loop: CASSPTGSLGVGYTF. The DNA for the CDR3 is TGTGCCAGCAGCCCCACTGGGTCTTTAGGGGTCGGCTACACCTTC.